The 28 T cell receptor beta chains listed next were all sequenced from one sample in a study of CD8 T cells in Susac syndrome (dated by TCRdb to between 2018 and 2021). Receptors were amplified or captured by the immunoSEQ multiplex PCR assay. RNA was extracted using the RNeasy kit, and roughly 0.5 to 1 microgram was reverse transcribed with random hexamers. TCRdb applied fastp at Q25 and MiXCR to the public reads, then kept only in-frame beta chains. Here each entry gathers all rows of one CDR3 protein and keeps the most common genes and DNA. For this sample there are 150,000 to 180,000 distinct CDR3 sequences; approximately 95% appear just once. 0.15% to 0.2% of the sample is held by the ten biggest clonotypes. Sequencing was carried out using CD4+ T cells from PBMCs. These receptor sequences come from a human donor with Susac syndrome.

The chain employs TRBV20-1 and TRBJ2-3; 10 bases fit TRBD2. V shed 5 bases and J 12 bases; nucleotides not matched to a gene: 11. The CDR3 contains 13 residues. Germline lookup yields CDR1 DFQATT and CDR2 SNEGSKA (reference sequence). The CDR3 here is CSAALAGAVSQYF. In DNA, the CDR3 is TGCAGTGCTGCTCTAGCGGGGGCCGTGTCTCAGTATTTT.

This clonotype was found a few times. The gene calls are TRBV7-2 and TRBJ2-1; TRBD2 agrees at 7 bases. The CDR3 sequence is 14 residues long. Germline lookup yields CDR1 SGHTA and CDR2 FQGNSA. Trimming removed 5 bases from V and 2 bases from J; junction bases left unmatched: 3. The chain's CDR3 is CASSAGLAYNEQFF. In nucleotides, the CDR3 is TGTGCCAGCAGCGCTGGACTAGCCTACAATGAGCAGTTCTTC.

V usage is TRBV7-2 and J usage is TRBJ2-5; unclear D gene. CDR1 is SGHTA, CDR2 FQGNSA, per germline. This CDR3 is 14 amino acids long. The V and J ends lost 1 base and 4 bases respectively, with 10 bases between them. The CDR3, as DNA: TGTGCCAGCAGCTTAGTGGCGTCGGCAGAGACCCAGTACTTC. This translates into CASSLVASAETQYF.

V is TRBV5-6 and J is TRBJ2-7, with D possibly being TRBD2 (5 bases). CDR3 length: 14 residues. Germline loops: CDR1 SGHDT, CDR2 YYEEEE. Trimming pared 2 bases from V and 2 bases from J, leaving 11 bases between. The CDR3 DNA reads as TGTGCCAGCAGCTTTCGGGAATTCACCTACGAGCAGTACTTC. This translates into CASSFREFTYEQYF.

There are a few counts of this clonotype. The chain uses TRBV7-7 and TRBJ2-1, with 8 bases lining up with TRBD2. CDR1 is SSHAT and CDR2 is FNYEAQ in the germline V gene (reference sequence). The junction had 2 bases not matched to a gene; V was cut back by 1 base and J by 3 bases. The CDR3 sequence is 15 residues long. This CDR3 reads CASSLDRGGYNEQFF. The CDR3 DNA sequence: TGTGCCAGCAGCTTAGACCGGGGGGGCTACAATGAGCAGTTCTTC.

This clonotype was seen once. J is TRBJ2-3 and V is TRBV14, with unresolved D. Germline lookup yields CDR1 SGHDN and CDR2 FVKESK. V was clipped by 1 base and J by 6 bases, with 17 bases between them. The CDR3 is 16 residues long. Written as DNA, the CDR3 is TGTGCCAGCAGCCAAGTATTCAACCGGCAATTGGATACGCAGTATTTT. Translating it yields CASSQVFNRQLDTQYF.

The chain uses TRBV12-3 or TRBV12-4 and TRBJ2-3; D remains unclear. With 6 bases removed from V and 1 base from J, the gap between germline ends came to 11 bases. The CDR3 has 14 amino acids. CDR3 bases: TGTGCCAGCAGGGGCTCGGTAGGCACAGATACGCAGTATTTT. It translates to CASRGSVGTDTQYF.

The chain is built from TRBV29-1 and TRBJ1-1; no firm D call. V lost 6 bases and J 4 bases, leaving 6 bases between the germline ends. The CDR3 loop spans 10 amino acids. Germline V gene lookup returns CDR1 SQVTM and CDR2 ANQGSEA. The DNA of the CDR3 is TGCAGCGTCGGAACCACTGAAGCTTTCTTT. This translates into CSVGTTEAFF.

This clonotype was counted once. The CDR3 DNA reads TGTGCCAGCAGTTATCGACTGGGCGCATCTACCCAAGAGACCCAGTACTTC. It yields the protein CASSYRLGASTQETQYF. The rearrangement joins TRBV27 to TRBJ2-5, with D uncertain. The length of the CDR3 is 17 residues. Germline CDR1 is MNHEY and CDR2 is SMNVEV (reference sequence). The V end was cut by 4 bases, the J end by 1 base, with 19 bases between.

This sequence joins TRBV20-1 and TRBJ2-1, with 9 bases matching TRBD1. V lost 7 bases and J lost 4; bases outside the gene matches: 8. The CDR3 length is 14 residues. Germline values: CDR1 DFQATT, CDR2 SNEGSKA (reference sequence). CDR3 sequence reads: CSVEDRGGYNEQFF. The CDR3 bases are TGCAGTGTTGAGGACAGGGGAGGTTACAATGAGCAGTTCTTC.

The chain employs TRBV29-1 and TRBJ2-5; the match to TRBD2 covers 8 bases. The CDR3 has 14 amino acids. Germline loops: CDR1 SQVTM, CDR2 ANQGSEA. V was clipped by 2 bases and J by 2 bases; unmatched bases: 4. In DNA form, the CDR3 reads TGCAGCGTTGAACCTGGGACTAGTCAAGAGACCCAGTACTTC. Amino acid sequence: CSVEPGTSQETQYF. Full variable domain (remainder filled in from reference TRBV29-1 and TRBJ2-5): SAVISQKPSRDICQRGTSLTIQCQVDSQVTMMFWYRQQPGQSLTLIATANQGSEATYESGFVIDKFPISRPNLTFSTLTVSNMSPEDSSIYLCSVEPGTSQETQYFGPGTRLLVL.

The chain couples TRBV10-3 to TRBJ1-1, with D maybe TRBD1 (5 bases). From germline, CDR1 is ENHRY and CDR2 SYGVKD. V was clipped by 2 bases and J by 3 bases, with 10 bases between them. The CDR3 runs to 14 residues. The CDR3 DNA reads as TGTGCCATCAGTGAGCCGGGACCGTACACTGAAGCTTTCTTT. Its translation is CAISEPGPYTEAFF.

This chain links TRBV12-3 or TRBV12-4 with TRBJ2-2, with a tentative D call TRBD2 (6 bases). Deletions cut 3 bases from V and 3 bases from J, with 17 bases between. The CDR3 has 17 residues. CDR3 sequence: CASSFYVVSGDTGELFF. CDR3 DNA: TGTGCCAGCAGTTTTTATGTGGTCTCGGGGGACACCGGGGAGCTGTTTTTT.

This rearrangement joins TRBV20-1 to TRBJ2-3, with 10 bases lining up with TRBD2. CDR3 size: 14 residues. Germline-derived CDR1 and CDR2 are DFQATT and SNEGSKA (reference sequence). With 7 bases clipped from V and 2 bases from J, the junction kept 6 bases outside the gene matches. The CDR3 DNA follows: TGCAGTGGGAGCGGGGGGGCCCCCACAGATACGCAGTATTTT. It is translated as CSGSGGAPTDTQYF.

The J gene is TRBJ1-2, the V gene TRBV20-1; unclear D gene. V lost 1 base, J lost 4 bases, and 13 bases lay in between. This CDR3 contains 14 residues. Germline assignment: CDR1 DFQATT and CDR2 SNEGSKA (reference sequence). CDR3 bases: TGCAGTGCTAGAGCGGCCAACCCACCCTATGGCTACACCTTC. Translation: CSARAANPPYGYTF.

J is TRBJ1-1 and V is TRBV12-3 or TRBV12-4; TRBD1 matches at 8 bases. The CDR3 is 15 residues long. V lost 5 bases and J lost 1; bases outside the gene matches: 6. CDR3 region: CASSPNDRGNTEAFF. As DNA, the CDR3 is TGTGCCAGCAGTCCTAACGACAGGGGGAACACTGAAGCTTTCTTT.

This chain uses TRBV29-1 with TRBJ2-1; D is possibly TRBD1 (6 bases). The V end lost 1 base, the J end lost 13 bases, and 17 bases lay between the germline ends. CDR1 is SQVTM, CDR2 ANQGSEA, per germline. This CDR3 spans 13 amino acids. The CDR3 loop is CSVEVPTHRVQFF. In DNA form, the CDR3 reads TGCAGCGTTGAAGTCCCCACACACAGGGTACAGTTCTTC.

Remarks on this clonotype: One end of the junction fails to match germline, which may point to a read error. The chain carries TRBV27 and TRBJ2-1; D remains unclear. CDR1 and CDR2 from the germline V gene are MNHEY and SMNVEV (reference sequence). The CDR3 sequence is 12 residues long. CDR3: CASSRPSNELFF. DNA for the CDR3: TGTGCCAGCAGCCGCCCTTCCAATGAGCTGTTCTTC.

V usage is TRBV10-3 and J usage is TRBJ2-7; 12 nucleotides match TRBD2. The V gene's germline CDR1 is ENHRY and CDR2 SYGVKD. The CDR3 length is 16 residues. V trimming: 10 bases; J trimming: 1 base; junction bases outside the gene matches: 11. The CDR3, as DNA: TGTGCCACCACGACTAGCGGGGGCCACTCGTCCTACGAGCAGTACTTC. Translating it yields CATTTSGGHSSYEQYF.

The chain employs TRBV11-2 and TRBJ1-2; D unresolved. This CDR3 has 12 residues. Germline V gives CDR1 SGHAT, CDR2 FQNNGV. V lost 1 base and J lost 8, with 8 bases in between. In nucleotides, the CDR3 is TGTGCCAGCAGCTTAGCGGAAGGAGGCTACACCTTC. Translating it yields CASSLAEGGYTF.

CDR3 sequence reads: CASPQGKTQYF. DNA of the CDR3: TGTGCCAGCCCCCAAGGGAAGACCCAGTACTTC. V gene TRBV4-2 combines with J gene TRBJ2-5, with no clear D. The germline V and J ends were trimmed by 8 bases and 6 bases, with 10 bases remaining between them. Germline V gene data show CDR1 as LGHNA and CDR2 as YNFKEQ. This CDR3 is 11 amino acids long.

This chain connects TRBV4-1 to TRBJ1-1; D remains ambiguous. Germline V CDR1 and CDR2: MGHRA, YSYEKL. V dropped 7 bases and J dropped 1 base, with 13 bases sitting between them. The CDR3 extends over 14 amino acids. CDR3 sequence (DNA): TGCGCCAGCATGGGTCCTTTACGGAACACTGAAGCTTTCTTT. Its protein product is CASMGPLRNTEAFF.

The chain is built from TRBV5-4 and TRBJ1-2; D perhaps matches TRBD1 (5 bases). This CDR3 contains 13 residues. Trimming removed 0 bases at V and 8 bases at J, with 11 bases between. CDR1 is SGHNT, CDR2 YYREEE, per germline (reference sequence). The CDR3 nucleotides read TGTGCCAGCAGCTTGGACAGGCATGTGGGCTACACCTTC. Its translation is CASSLDRHVGYTF. The full variable domain, its missing parts supplied by reference TRBV5-4 and TRBJ1-2, is ETGVTQSPTHLIKTRGQQVTLRCSSQSGHNTVSWYQQALGQGPQFIFQYYREEENGRGNFPPRFSGLQFPNYSSELNVNALELDDSALYLCASSLDRHVGYTFGSGTRLTVV.

The genes are TRBV9 and TRBJ2-2; D is uncertain. The CDR3 covers 12 residues. The ends were cut back, 0 bases at V and 13 bases at J, with 10 bases in the middle. The germline V gene encodes CDR1 SGDLS and CDR2 YYNGEE. CDR3 in DNA: TGTGCCAGCAGCGTAGAGGGCCGCCGGCTGTTTTTT. This encodes CASSVEGRRLFF.

The chain is built from TRBV20-1 and TRBJ1-4; possibly TRBD1 for D (6 bases). This CDR3 region has 15 residues. Per the germline V gene, CDR1 is DFQATT and CDR2 is SNEGSKA (reference sequence). V was shortened by 3 bases and J by 10 bases, with 21 bases between the two germline ends. This CDR3 reads CSASPDSRAGPKLFF. The CDR3 DNA reads TGCAGTGCTAGCCCGGACAGCCGAGCAGGCCCAAAACTGTTTTTT.

J is TRBJ2-1 and V is TRBV7-3, with 7 bases identical to TRBD2. V lost 5 bases to trimming and J lost 0 bases; unmatched junction nucleotides: 10. CDR3 length: 17 amino acids. Germline lookup yields CDR1 SGHTA and CDR2 FQGTGA. CDR3 coding DNA: TGTGCCAGCAGCGGACGGGGGGAGACGAGCTCCTACAATGAGCAGTTCTTC. Residues: CASSGRGETSSYNEQFF.

The chain carries TRBV18 and TRBJ1-5; perhaps TRBD1 as D (5 bases). The CDR3 extends over 13 amino acids. Germline CDR1 is KGHSH and CDR2 is LQKENI. Trimming left V 6 bases short and J 2 bases short, with 8 bases between. The CDR3 loop is CASSSGRNQPQHF. The CDR3, as DNA: TGTGCCAGCTCGTCAGGGCGCAATCAGCCCCAGCATTTT.

V gene TRBV15 combines with J gene TRBJ2-5; D unclear. Germline CDR1 is LNHNV and CDR2 is YYDKDF (reference sequence). The CDR3 loop spans 18 amino acids. V shed 2 bases and J shed 1 base, with 20 bases lying between them. Written as DNA, the CDR3 is TGTGCCACCAGCAGACCACCTCTTGGCCAACGGCCCCAAGAGACCCAGTACTTC. Its protein is CATSRPPLGQRPQETQYF.